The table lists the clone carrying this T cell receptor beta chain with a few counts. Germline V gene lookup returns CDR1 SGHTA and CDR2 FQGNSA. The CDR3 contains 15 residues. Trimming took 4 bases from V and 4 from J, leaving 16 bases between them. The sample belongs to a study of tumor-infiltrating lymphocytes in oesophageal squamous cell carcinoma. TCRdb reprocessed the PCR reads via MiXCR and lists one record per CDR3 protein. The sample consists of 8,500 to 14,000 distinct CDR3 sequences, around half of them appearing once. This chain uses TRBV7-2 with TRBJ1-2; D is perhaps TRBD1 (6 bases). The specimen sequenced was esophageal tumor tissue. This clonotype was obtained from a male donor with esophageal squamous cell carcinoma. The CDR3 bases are TGTGCCAGCAGCTCCCCACAGGGTTTCCGCTATGGCTACACCTTC. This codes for CASSSPQGFRYGYTF.